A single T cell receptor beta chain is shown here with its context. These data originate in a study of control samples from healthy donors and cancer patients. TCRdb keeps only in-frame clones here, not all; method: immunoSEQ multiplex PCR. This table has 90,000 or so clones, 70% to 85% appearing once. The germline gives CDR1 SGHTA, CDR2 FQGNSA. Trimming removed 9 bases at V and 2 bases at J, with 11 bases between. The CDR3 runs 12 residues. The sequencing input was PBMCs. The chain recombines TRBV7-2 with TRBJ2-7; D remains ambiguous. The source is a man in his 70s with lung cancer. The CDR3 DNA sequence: TGTGCCAGTCACAATTTCCCCTACGAGCAGTACTTC. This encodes CASHNFPYEQYF. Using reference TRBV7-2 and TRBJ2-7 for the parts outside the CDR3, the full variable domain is GAGVSQSPSNKVTEKGKDVELRCDPISGHTALYWYRQSLGQGLEFLIYFQGNSAPDKSGLPSDRFSAERTGGSVSTLTIQRTQQEDSAVYLCASHNFPYEQYFGPGTRLTVT.